Ten or more counts support the clone carrying this T cell receptor beta chain. Its antigen is unknown. This CDR3 comprises 15 residues. V was cut by 0 bases and J by 2 bases, with 9 bases left in between. The germline gives CDR1 SGHDT, CDR2 YYEEEE. The entry originates in a study of blood T cells in healthy people across ages. Study conclusions and caveats: As age increased, TCR beta diversity per million T cells fell in a roughly linear fashion. Because sorting was not performed, PBMCs prevented conclusive naive versus antigen-experienced comparison.

A sample-barcoded 5' primer and a J-beta primer mix were used in a second PCR of roughly 7 to 11 cycles. TCRdb passed the 5' RACE reads through MiXCR, listing each CDR3 protein once. This table holds hundreds of thousands of distinct CDR3 sequences, roughly 50% found once. The sequencing input was blood. This clonotype was obtained from a woman aged 55-75 years in good health. The gene calls are TRBV5-6 and TRBJ2-1; either TRBD1 or TRBD2 may fit D (5 bases each). The CDR3 region has the DNA TGTGCCAGCAGCTTGGCGGGGCGCCCCTACAATGAGCAGTTCTTC. As protein: CASSLAGRPYNEQFF.